A selection of T cell receptor beta chains follows, all from one sample in a study of shared clonotypes between healthy human individuals. Sequencing was performed with immunoSEQ multiplex PCR; in TCRdb, only in-frame clones are kept and a portion is missing. This sample yields about 1 million clones, of which under 80% are seen a single time; less than 1.5% belongs to the top ten. Sequencing was done on a sample of memory CD4+ T cells sorted from blood. The receptors originated from a man aged 18-30 years in good health. The CDR3 runs from the conserved cysteine through the conserved F or W. D genes are given only for firm matches. Clone size is stated in some rows and not others, as once, few, many or a class when expanded.

V gene: TRBV28
D gene: -
J gene: TRBJ2-7
clone size: -
CDR3 protein: CASSSNSGLDEQYF
CDR3 DNA: TGTGCCAGCAGCTCCAACTCGGGGTTGGACGAGCAGTACTTC

V gene: TRBV5-1
D gene: -
J gene: TRBJ2-5
clone size: -
CDR3 protein: CASSLGRPFQETQYF
CDR3 DNA: TGCGCCAGCAGCTTGGGCAGGCCTTTTCAAGAGACCCAGTACTTC

V gene: TRBV11-2
D gene: -
J gene: TRBJ1-5
clone size: -
CDR3 protein: CASSSPGERPQHF
CDR3 DNA: TGTGCCAGCAGCTCACCCGGTGAACGGCCCCAGCATTTT

V gene: TRBV6-5
D gene: TRBD2
J gene: TRBJ2-3
clone size: -
CDR3 protein: CALYGASGADTQYF
CDR3 DNA: TGTGCCCTGTATGGGGCTAGCGGGGCGGATACGCAGTATTTT

V gene: TRBV28
D gene: -
J gene: TRBJ1-4
clone size: -
CDR3 protein: CASSLNPGTGEKLFF
CDR3 DNA: TGTGCCAGCAGTCTAAATCCGGGGACGGGGGAAAAACTGTTTTTT

V gene: TRBV6-5
D gene: -
J gene: TRBJ1-5
clone size: -
CDR3 protein: CASRYDSNQPQHF
CDR3 DNA: TGTGCCAGCAGATACGATAGCAATCAGCCCCAGCATTTT

V gene: TRBV30
D gene: -
J gene: TRBJ1-5
clone size: -
CDR3 protein: CAWSAENQPQHF
CDR3 DNA: TGTGCCTGGAGTGCCGAAAATCAGCCCCAGCATTTT

V gene: TRBV5-8
D gene: -
J gene: TRBJ2-5
clone size: -
CDR3 protein: CASSFGVLSQYF
CDR3 DNA: TGTGCCAGCAGCTTCGGTGTTTTGTCCCAGTACTTC

V gene: TRBV6-6
D gene: TRBD1
J gene: TRBJ1-2
clone size: -
CDR3 protein: CASSNPGQGVGYTF
CDR3 DNA: TGTGCCAGCAGTAACCCGGGACAGGGGGTCGGCTACACCTTC

V gene: TRBV9
D gene: -
J gene: TRBJ2-3
clone size: -
CDR3 protein: CASSPEVRADTQYF
CDR3 DNA: TGTGCCAGCAGCCCAGAGGTCCGGGCAGATACGCAGTATTTT

V gene: TRBV10-3
D gene: -
J gene: TRBJ2-1
clone size: -
CDR3 protein: CAISERGSDNEQFF
CDR3 DNA: TGTGCCATCAGTGAACGGGGCTCAGACAATGAGCAGTTCTTC

V gene: TRBV4-1
D gene: TRBD1
J gene: TRBJ2-7
clone size: -
CDR3 protein: CASSRDRGIYEQYF
CDR3 DNA: TGCGCCAGCAGCCGGGACAGGGGGATCTACGAGCAGTACTTC

V gene: TRBV4-3
D gene: -
J gene: TRBJ1-6
clone size: -
CDR3 protein: CASSQASAGLSNSPLHF
CDR3 DNA: TGCGCCAGCAGCCAGGCCTCAGCAGGGTTAAGTAATTCACCCCTCCACTTT

V gene: TRBV25-1
D gene: -
J gene: TRBJ2-2
clone size: -
CDR3 protein: CASSEVRLANTGELFF
CDR3 DNA: TGTGCCAGCAGTGAAGTAAGGCTAGCGAACACCGGGGAGCTGTTTTTT

V gene: TRBV27
D gene: TRBD1
J gene: TRBJ1-2
clone size: -
CDR3 protein: CASSSLTGVNYGYTF
CDR3 DNA: TGTGCCAGCAGTTCCCTGACAGGGGTCAACTATGGCTACACCTTC

V gene: TRBV10-3
D gene: -
J gene: TRBJ1-2
clone size: few
CDR3 protein: CAISESIEGQTF
CDR3 DNA: TGTGCCATCAGTGAGTCCATCGAAGGGCAGACCTTC

V gene: TRBV4-3
D gene: -
J gene: TRBJ1-2
clone size: few
CDR3 protein: CASSPTGANYGYTF
CDR3 DNA: TGCGCCAGCAGCCCGACAGGAGCTAACTATGGCTACACCTTC

V gene: TRBV14
D gene: TRBD2
J gene: TRBJ2-1
clone size: -
CDR3 protein: CASSYKMTGTSGPSSYNEQFF
CDR3 DNA: TGTGCCAGCAGCTACAAAATGACCGGGACTAGCGGGCCTAGCTCCTACAATGAGCAGTTCTTC

V gene: TRBV30
D gene: TRBD2
J gene: TRBJ2-3
clone size: -
CDR3 protein: CAWSVGRGADTQYF
CDR3 DNA: TGTGCCTGGAGTGTGGGGCGGGGGGCAGATACGCAGTATTTT

V gene: TRBV7-2
D gene: -
J gene: TRBJ2-7
clone size: -
CDR3 protein: CASSLVDEQYF
CDR3 DNA: TGTGCCAGCAGCTTAGTTGACGAGCAGTACTTC

V gene: TRBV23-1
D gene: -
J gene: TRBJ1-2
clone size: once
CDR3 protein: CASSLREEITWDYGYTF
CDR3 DNA: TGCGCCAGCAGTCTCCGGGAGGAGATCACTTGGGACTATGGCTACACCTTC

V gene: TRBV27
D gene: -
J gene: TRBJ2-7
clone size: many
CDR3 protein: CASSFRVGTEVSYEQYF
CDR3 DNA: TGTGCCAGCAGTTTTCGGGTGGGGACCGAGGTTTCCTACGAGCAGTACTTC

V gene: TRBV14
D gene: -
J gene: TRBJ2-2
clone size: few
CDR3 protein: CAGLVPRYTGELFF
CDR3 DNA: TGTGCCGGGTTAGTCCCGCGGTACACCGGGGAGCTGTTTTTT

V gene: TRBV18
D gene: -
J gene: TRBJ2-6
clone size: -
CDR3 protein: CASSPPGAASGANVLTF
CDR3 DNA: TGTGCCAGCTCACCACCGGGTGCCGCCTCTGGGGCCAACGTCCTGACTTTC

V gene: TRBV4-1
D gene: -
J gene: TRBJ2-2
clone size: -
CDR3 protein: CASSHPQGRNTGELFF
CDR3 DNA: TGCGCCAGCAGCCACCCACAGGGTAGAAACACCGGGGAGCTGTTTTTT

V gene: TRBV28
D gene: -
J gene: TRBJ1-5
clone size: -
CDR3 protein: CASSLRQVNQPQHF
CDR3 DNA: TGTGCCAGCAGTTTAAGACAGGTCAATCAGCCCCAGCATTTT

V gene: TRBV4-1
D gene: TRBD1
J gene: TRBJ1-2
clone size: -
CDR3 protein: CASSQKEPGQGVRYTF
CDR3 DNA: TGCGCCAGCAGCCAAAAAGAACCGGGACAGGGGGTGAGGTACACCTTC

V gene: TRBV7-9
D gene: TRBD1
J gene: TRBJ2-5
clone size: -
CDR3 protein: CASSKRQGEETQYF
CDR3 DNA: TGTGCCAGCAGCAAGCGACAGGGAGAAGAGACCCAGTACTTC

V gene: TRBV30
D gene: TRBD2
J gene: TRBJ2-7
clone size: -
CDR3 protein: CAWSARLAGIGEQYF
CDR3 DNA: TGTGCCTGGAGTGCCCGACTAGCGGGAATTGGCGAGCAGTACTTC

V gene: TRBV6-1
D gene: TRBD1
J gene: TRBJ1-1
clone size: few
CDR3 protein: CATQTGDTEAFF
CDR3 DNA: TGTGCCACCCAGACAGGGGACACTGAAGCTTTCTTT

V gene: TRBV27
D gene: TRBD1
J gene: TRBJ2-1
clone size: -
CDR3 protein: CASSLGTGIYNEQFF
CDR3 DNA: TGTGCCAGCAGTTTAGGGACAGGGATATACAATGAGCAGTTCTTC

V gene: TRBV5-1
D gene: TRBD2
J gene: TRBJ2-5
clone size: once
CDR3 protein: CASSLTSGSQETQYF
CDR3 DNA: TGCGCCAGCAGCTTGACTAGCGGATCCCAAGAGACCCAGTACTTC